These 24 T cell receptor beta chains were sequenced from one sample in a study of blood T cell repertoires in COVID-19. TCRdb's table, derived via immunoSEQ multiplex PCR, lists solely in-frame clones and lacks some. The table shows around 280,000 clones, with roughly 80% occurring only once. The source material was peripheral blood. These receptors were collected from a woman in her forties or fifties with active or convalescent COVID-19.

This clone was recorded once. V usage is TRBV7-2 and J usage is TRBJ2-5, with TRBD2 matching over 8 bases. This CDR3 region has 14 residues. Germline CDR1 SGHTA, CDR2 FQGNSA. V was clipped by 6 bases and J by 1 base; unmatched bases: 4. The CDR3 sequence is CASRAAGGQETQYF. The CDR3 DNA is TGTGCCAGCAGGGCGGCGGGGGGCCAAGAGACCCAGTACTTC.

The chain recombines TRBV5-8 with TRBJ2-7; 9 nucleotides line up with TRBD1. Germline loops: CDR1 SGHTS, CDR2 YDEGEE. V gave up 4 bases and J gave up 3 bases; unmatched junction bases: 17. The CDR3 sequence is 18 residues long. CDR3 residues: CASSDGKQHGTGYYEQYF. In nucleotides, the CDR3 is TGTGCCAGCAGCGATGGGAAGCAGCATGGGACAGGGTACTACGAGCAGTACTTC.

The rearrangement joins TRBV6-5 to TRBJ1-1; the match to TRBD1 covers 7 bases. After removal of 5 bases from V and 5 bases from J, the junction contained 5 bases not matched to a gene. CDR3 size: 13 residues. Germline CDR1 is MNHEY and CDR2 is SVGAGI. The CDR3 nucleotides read TGTGCCAGCAGTCCAGGGGGAAGGACTGAAGCTTTCTTT. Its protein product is CASSPGGRTEAFF.

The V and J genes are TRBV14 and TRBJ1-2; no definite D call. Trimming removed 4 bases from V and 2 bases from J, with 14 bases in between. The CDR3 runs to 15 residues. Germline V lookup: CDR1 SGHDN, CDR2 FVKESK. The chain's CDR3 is CASSPVFLENYGYTF. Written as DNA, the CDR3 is TGTGCCAGCAGCCCCGTCTTTCTAGAAAACTATGGCTACACCTTC.

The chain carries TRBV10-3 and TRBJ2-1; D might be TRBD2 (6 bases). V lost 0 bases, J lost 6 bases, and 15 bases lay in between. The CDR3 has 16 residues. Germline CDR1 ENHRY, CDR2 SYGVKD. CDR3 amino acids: CAISESWQGGTNEQFF. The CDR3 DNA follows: TGTGCCATCAGTGAGTCTTGGCAGGGCGGGACCAATGAGCAGTTCTTC.

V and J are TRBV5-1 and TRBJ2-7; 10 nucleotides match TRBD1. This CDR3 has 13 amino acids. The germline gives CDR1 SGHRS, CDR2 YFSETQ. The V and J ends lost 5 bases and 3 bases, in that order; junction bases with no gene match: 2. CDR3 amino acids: CASRRDRGYEQYF. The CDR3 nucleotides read TGCGCCAGCAGACGGGACAGGGGCTACGAGCAGTACTTC. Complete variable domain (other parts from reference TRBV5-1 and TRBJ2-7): KAGVTQTPRYLIKTRGQQVTLSCSPISGHRSVSWYQQTPGQGLQFLFEYFSETQRNKGNFPGRFSGRQFSNSRSEMNVSTLELGDSALYLCASRRDRGYEQYFGPGTRLTVT.

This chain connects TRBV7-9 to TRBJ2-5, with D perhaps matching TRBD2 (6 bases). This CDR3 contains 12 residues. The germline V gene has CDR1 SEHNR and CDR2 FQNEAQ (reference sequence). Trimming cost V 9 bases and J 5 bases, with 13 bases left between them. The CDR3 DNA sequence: TGTGCCAGTGGGGCTAGCGCCGAGACCCAGTACTTC. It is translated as CASGASAETQYF.

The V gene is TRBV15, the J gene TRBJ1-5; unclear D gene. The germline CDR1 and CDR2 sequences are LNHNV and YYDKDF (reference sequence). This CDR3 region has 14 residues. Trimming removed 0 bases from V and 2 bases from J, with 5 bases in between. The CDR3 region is CATSRDYGNQPQHF. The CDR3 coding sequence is TGTGCCACCAGCAGAGATTATGGCAATCAGCCCCAGCATTTT.

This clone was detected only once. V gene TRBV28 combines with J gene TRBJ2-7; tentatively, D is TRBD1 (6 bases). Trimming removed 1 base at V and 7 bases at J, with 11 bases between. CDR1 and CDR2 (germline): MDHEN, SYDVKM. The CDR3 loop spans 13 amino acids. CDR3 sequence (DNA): TGTGCCAGCAGTTTATTGGGGGCTGGGGAGCAGTACTTC. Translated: CASSLLGAGEQYF.

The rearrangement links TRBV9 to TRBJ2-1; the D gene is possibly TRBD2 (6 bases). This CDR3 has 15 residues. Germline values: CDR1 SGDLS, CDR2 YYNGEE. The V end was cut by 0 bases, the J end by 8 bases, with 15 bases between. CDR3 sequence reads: CASSVEISGRDEQFF. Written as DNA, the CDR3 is TGTGCCAGCAGCGTAGAGATTAGCGGCCGGGATGAGCAGTTCTTC.

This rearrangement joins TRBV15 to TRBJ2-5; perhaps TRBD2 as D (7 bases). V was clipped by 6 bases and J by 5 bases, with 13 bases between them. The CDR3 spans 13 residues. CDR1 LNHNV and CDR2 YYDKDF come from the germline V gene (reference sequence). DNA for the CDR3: TGTGCCACCAGGATGAGGGGGGGGGAGACCCAGTACTTC. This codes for CATRMRGGETQYF. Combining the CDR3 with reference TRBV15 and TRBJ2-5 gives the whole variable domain DAMVIQNPRYQVTQFGKPVTLSCSQTLNHNVMYWYQQKSSQAPKLLFHYYDKDFNNEADTPDNFQSRRPNTSFCFLDIRSPGLGDTAMYLCATRMRGGETQYFGPGTRLLVL.

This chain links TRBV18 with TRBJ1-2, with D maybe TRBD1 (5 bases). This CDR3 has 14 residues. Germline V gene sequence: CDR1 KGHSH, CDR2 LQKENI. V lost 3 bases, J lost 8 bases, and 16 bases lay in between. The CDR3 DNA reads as TGTGCCAGCTCACCCAGGACACAGGCGGAGGGCTACACCTTC. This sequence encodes CASSPRTQAEGYTF.

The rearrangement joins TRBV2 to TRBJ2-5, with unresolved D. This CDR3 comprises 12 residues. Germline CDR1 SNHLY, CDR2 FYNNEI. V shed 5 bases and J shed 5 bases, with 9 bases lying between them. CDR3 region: CASSSHGETQYF. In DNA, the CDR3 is TGTGCCAGCAGTAGCCACGGGGAGACCCAGTACTTC.

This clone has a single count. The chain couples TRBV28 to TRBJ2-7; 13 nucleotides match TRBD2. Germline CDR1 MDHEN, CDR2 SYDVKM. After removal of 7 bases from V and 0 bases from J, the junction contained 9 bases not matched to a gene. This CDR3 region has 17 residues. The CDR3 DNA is TGTGCCAGCAACCCGGGACTAGCGGGACCCTTCTCCTACGAGCAGTACTTC. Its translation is CASNPGLAGPFSYEQYF.

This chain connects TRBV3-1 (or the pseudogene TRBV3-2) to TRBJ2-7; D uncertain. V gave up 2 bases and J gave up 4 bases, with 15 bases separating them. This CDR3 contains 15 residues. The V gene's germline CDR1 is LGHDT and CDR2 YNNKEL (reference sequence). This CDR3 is CASSQILAYSYEQYF. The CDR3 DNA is TGTGCCAGCAGCCAAATACTCGCTTACTCATACGAGCAGTACTTC.

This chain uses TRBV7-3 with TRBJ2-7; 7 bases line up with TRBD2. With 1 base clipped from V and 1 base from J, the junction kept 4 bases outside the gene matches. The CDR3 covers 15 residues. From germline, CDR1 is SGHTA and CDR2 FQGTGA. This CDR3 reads CASSLIGGSSYEQYF. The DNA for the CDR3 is TGTGCCAGCAGCTTAATTGGCGGGAGTTCCTACGAGCAGTACTTC.

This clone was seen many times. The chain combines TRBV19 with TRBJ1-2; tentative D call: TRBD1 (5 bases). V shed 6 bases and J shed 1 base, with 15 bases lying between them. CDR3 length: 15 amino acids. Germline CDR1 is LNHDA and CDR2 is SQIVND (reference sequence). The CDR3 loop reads CASRQPGLINYGYTF. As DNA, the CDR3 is TGTGCCAGTAGACAGCCGGGACTTATTAACTATGGCTACACCTTC.

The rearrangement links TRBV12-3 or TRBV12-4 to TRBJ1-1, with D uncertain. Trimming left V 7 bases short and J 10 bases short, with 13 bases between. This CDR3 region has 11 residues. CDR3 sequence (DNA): TGTGCCAGCATGTTTGCAGGTATAGCTTTCTTT. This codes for CASMFAGIAFF.

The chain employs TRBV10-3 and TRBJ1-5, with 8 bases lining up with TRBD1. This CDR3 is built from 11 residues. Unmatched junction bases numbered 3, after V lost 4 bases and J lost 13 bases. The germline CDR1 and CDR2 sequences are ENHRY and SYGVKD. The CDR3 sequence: CAISAGDRQHF. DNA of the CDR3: TGTGCCATCAGTGCGGGGGACAGGCAGCATTTT.

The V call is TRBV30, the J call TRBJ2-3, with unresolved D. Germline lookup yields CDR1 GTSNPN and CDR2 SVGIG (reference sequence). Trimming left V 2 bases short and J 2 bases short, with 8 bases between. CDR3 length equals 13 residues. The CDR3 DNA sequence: TGTGCCTGGAGTTGGCTCTCCACAGATACGCAGTATTTT. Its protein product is CAWSWLSTDTQYF.

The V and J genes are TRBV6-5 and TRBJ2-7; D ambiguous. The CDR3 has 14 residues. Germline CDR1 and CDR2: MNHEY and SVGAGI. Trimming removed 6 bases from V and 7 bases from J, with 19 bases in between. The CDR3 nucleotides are TGTGCCAGCAGCCTCGACTCTCCCTACGGGGAGCAGTACTTC. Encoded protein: CASSLDSPYGEQYF.

Here the CDR3 reads CASSQGPGQPQHF. The CDR3 DNA reads TGTGCCAGTAGCCAGGGGCCGGGTCAGCCCCAGCATTTT. This chain uses TRBV19 with TRBJ1-5; a possible D gene is TRBD1 (6 bases). Deletions cut 6 bases from V and 6 bases from J, with 12 bases between. CDR3 length: 13 amino acids. Germline CDR1 is LNHDA and CDR2 is SQIVND (reference sequence).

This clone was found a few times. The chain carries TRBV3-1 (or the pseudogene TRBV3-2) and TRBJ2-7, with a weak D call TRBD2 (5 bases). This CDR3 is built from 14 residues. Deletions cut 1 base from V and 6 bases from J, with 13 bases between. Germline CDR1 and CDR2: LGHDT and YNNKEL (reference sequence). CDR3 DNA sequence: TGTGCCAGCAGCCAAGTAGGAGCCACTAGCGAGCAGTACTTC. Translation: CASSQVGATSEQYF.

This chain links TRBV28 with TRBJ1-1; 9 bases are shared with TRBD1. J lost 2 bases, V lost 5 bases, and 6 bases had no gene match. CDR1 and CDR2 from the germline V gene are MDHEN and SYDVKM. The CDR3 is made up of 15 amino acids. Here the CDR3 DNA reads TGTGCCAGCAGTCCGGCGACAGGGGGTAACACTGAAGCTTTCTTT. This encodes CASSPATGGNTEAFF. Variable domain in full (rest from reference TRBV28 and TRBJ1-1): DVKVTQSSRYLVKRTGEKVFLECVQDMDHENMFWYRQDPGLGLRLIYFSYDVKMKEKGDIPEGYSVSREKKERFSLILESASTNQTSMYLCASSPATGGNTEAFFGQGTRLTVV.